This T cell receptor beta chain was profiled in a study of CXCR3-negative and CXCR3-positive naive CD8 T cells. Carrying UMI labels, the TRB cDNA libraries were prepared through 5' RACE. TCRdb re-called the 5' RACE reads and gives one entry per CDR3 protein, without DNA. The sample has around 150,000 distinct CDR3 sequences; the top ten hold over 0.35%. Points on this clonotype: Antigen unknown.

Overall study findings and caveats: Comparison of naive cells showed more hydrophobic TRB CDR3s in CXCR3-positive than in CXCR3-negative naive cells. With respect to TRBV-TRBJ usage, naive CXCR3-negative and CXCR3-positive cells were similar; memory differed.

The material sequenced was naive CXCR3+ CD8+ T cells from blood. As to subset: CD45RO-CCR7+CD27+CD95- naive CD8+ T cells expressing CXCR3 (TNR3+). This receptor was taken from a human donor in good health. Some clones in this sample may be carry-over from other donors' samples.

The CDR3 reads CASSLIGRNQPQHF. The chain combines TRBV27 with TRBJ1-5. Looked up from germline, CDR1 is MNHEY and CDR2 is SMNVEV (reference sequence). The CDR3 covers 14 residues.